This paragraph reports one T cell receptor beta chain. Its matching antigen is unknown. This record comes from a study of cytomegalovirus exposure and HLA in healthy donors. The overall study: The early release's HLA-typed donors yielded 65 million to 85 million unique TCRs. Study-wide results and limits: Some TCR beta chains (about 170 of them) were listed as cytomegalovirus-associated. High specificity and sensitivity for cytomegalovirus status were reported for the classifier.

Germline CDR1 is SQVTM and CDR2 is ANQGSEA. This CDR3 is built from 13 residues. The ends were cut back, 6 bases at V and 8 bases at J, with 19 bases in the middle. Both 60 Vbeta primers and 13 Jbeta primers went into the PCR. Sequenced by immunoSEQ multiplex PCR; TCRdb stores in-frame clones only, minus some. There are roughly 20,000 clones in the sample; under 90% occur only once, and 20% to 25% lies in the top ten. The TCR comes from a human donor in good health. Sequences were obtained from PBMCs. V usage is TRBV29-1 and J usage is TRBJ1-2; D uncertain. The CDR3 sequence: CSVHRTVREGYTF. CDR3 in DNA: TGCAGCGTACATCGGACTGTTCGGGAGGGCTACACCTTC.